In its sample, the clone carrying this T cell receptor (beta chain) was seen a few times. The sample originates from a study of blood T cell repertoires in COVID-19. Looking at the study overall: In each case, the material was cDNA or gDNA derived from T cells, B-cell-depleted T cells, or PBMCs.

In the original workflow: Amplification of reference gene primers was used by the study to estimate nucleated cell counts. Repertoires were generated with immunoSEQ multiplex PCR, while TCRdb's copy carries only in-frame clones and drops some. The D gene and trimming were derived from the DNA, and the V and J assignments and clone size from that table. In the table there are approximately 220,000 clones, about 88% of which are singletons. The CDR3 extends over 13 amino acids. The receptor's source is a man aged 40-49 years with acute or convalescent COVID-19. Sequences were obtained from peripheral blood. The genes are TRBV21-1 and TRBJ2-7; the D call TRBD1 from the table was never checked on the DNA. TRBV21-1 is reported as a pseudogene. CDR3 nucleotide sequence: TGTGCCAGCAGTTATTACAGTATTTACGAGCAGTACTTC. Amino acid sequence: CASSYYSIYEQYF.